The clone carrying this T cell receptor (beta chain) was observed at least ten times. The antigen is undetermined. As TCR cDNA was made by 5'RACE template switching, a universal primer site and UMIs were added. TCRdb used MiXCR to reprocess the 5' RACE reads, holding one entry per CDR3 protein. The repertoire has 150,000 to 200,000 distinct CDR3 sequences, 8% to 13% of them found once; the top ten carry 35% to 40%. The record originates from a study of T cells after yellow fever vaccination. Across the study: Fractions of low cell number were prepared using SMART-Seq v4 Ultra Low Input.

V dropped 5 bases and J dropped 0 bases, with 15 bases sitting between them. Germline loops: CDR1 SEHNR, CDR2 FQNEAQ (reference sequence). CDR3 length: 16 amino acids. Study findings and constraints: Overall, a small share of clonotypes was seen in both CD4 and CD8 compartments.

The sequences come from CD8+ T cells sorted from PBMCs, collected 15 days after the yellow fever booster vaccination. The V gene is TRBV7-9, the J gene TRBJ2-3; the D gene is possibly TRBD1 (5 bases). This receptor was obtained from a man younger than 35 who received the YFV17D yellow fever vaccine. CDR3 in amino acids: CASSPLGQSSTDTQYF. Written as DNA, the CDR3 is TGTGCCAGCAGCCCCCTGGGGCAGTCTAGCACAGATACGCAGTATTTT.